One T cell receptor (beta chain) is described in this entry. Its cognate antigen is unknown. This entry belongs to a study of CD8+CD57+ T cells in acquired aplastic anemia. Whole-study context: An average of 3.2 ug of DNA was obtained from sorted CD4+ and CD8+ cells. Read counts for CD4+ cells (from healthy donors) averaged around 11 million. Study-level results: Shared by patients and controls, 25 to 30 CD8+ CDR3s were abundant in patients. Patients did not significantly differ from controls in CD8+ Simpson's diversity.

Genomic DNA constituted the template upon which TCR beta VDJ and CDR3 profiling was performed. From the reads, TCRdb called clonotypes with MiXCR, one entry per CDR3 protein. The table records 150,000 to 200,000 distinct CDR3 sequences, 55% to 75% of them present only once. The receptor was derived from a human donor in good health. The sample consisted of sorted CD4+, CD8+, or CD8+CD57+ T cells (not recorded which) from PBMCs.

The CDR3 region has the DNA TGTGCCAGCAGCTTTCAGGGGGTTTCCCAAGAGACCCAGTACTTC. The encoded protein is CASSFQGVSQETQYF. The V call is TRBV7-7, the J call TRBJ2-5, with 7 nucleotides matching TRBD1. The CDR3 runs 15 residues. CDR1 is SSHAT and CDR2 is FNYEAQ in the germline V gene (reference sequence). V dropped 3 bases and J dropped 1; count of bases not matched to a gene: 5. Full variable domain (remainder filled in from reference TRBV7-7 and TRBJ2-5): GAGVSQSPRYKVTKRGQDVTLRCDPISSHATLYWYQQALGQGPEFLTYFNYEAQPDKSGLPSDRFSAERPEGSISTLTIQRTEQRDSAMYRCASSFQGVSQETQYFGPGTRLLVL.